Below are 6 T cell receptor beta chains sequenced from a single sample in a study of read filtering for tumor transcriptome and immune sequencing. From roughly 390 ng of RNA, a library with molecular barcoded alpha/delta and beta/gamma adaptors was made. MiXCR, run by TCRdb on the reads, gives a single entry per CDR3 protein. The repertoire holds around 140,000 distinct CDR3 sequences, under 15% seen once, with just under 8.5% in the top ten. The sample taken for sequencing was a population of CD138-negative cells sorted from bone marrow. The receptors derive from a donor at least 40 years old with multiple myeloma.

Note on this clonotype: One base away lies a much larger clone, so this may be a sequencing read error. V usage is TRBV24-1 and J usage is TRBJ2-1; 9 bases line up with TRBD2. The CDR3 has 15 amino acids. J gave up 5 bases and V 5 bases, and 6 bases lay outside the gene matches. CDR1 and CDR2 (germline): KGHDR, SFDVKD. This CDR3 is CATSAAGGRNNEQFF. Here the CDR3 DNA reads TGTGCCACCAGTGCTGCGGGAGGGAGAAACAATGAGCAGTTCTTC.

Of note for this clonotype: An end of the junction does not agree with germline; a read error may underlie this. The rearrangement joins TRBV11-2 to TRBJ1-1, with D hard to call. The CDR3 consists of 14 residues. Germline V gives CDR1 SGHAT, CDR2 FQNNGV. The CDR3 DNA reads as TGTGCCTGCAGCGGGCGAGGTTTGAGGGCTGAGGCTTTCTTT. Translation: CACSGRGLRAEAFF.

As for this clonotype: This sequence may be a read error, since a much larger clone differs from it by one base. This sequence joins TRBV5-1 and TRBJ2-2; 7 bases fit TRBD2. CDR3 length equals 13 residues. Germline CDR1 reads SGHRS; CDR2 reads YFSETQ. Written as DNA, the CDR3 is TGCGCCAACAGCTTGCGGGGGACGGGGGAGCTGTTTTTT. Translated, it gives CANSLRGTGELFF.

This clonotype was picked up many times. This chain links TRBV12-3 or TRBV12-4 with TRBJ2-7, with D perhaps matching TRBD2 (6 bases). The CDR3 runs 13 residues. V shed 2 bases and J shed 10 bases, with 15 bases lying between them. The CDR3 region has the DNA TGTGCCAGCAGTTTATTCCGGGGAGGCGGTCAGTACTTC. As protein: CASSLFRGGGQYF.

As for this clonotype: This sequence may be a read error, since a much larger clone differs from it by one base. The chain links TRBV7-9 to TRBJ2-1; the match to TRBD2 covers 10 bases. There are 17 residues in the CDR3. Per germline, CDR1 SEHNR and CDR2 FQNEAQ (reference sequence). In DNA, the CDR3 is TGTGCCGGCAGCCCAGCGGGAGGGCCCTTGACCTACAATGAGCAGTTCTTC. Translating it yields CAGSPAGGPLTYNEQFF.

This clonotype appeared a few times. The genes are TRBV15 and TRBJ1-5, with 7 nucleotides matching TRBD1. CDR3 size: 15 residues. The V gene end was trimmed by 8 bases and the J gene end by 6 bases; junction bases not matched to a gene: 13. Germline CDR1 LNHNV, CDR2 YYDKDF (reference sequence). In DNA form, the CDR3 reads TGTGCCACCTCGGGTGAACGACAGGGTGGTCAGCCCCAGCATTTT. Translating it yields CATSGERQGGQPQHF.